This T cell receptor (beta chain) appears in the sequencing data of a study of cytomegalovirus exposure and HLA in healthy donors. Profiling relied on immunoSEQ multiplex PCR, and the TCRdb table lists in-frame clones only, not all of them. The repertoire has roughly 100,000 clones, around 96% of them found once; the top ten carry 0.89%. The ends lost 5 bases at V and 3 bases at J; junction bases unmatched: 7. Germline V lookup: CDR1 LNHNV, CDR2 YYDKDF (reference sequence). There are 15 residues in the CDR3. The chain links TRBV15 to TRBJ2-5; 9 nucleotides match TRBD2. This sequence originates from a young woman in good health and CMV-seronegative. The source material was PBMCs. CDR3 DNA sequence: TGTGCCACCAGCCGAAGACTAGCGGACAAAGAGACCCAGTACTTC. Residues: CATSRRLADKETQYF.